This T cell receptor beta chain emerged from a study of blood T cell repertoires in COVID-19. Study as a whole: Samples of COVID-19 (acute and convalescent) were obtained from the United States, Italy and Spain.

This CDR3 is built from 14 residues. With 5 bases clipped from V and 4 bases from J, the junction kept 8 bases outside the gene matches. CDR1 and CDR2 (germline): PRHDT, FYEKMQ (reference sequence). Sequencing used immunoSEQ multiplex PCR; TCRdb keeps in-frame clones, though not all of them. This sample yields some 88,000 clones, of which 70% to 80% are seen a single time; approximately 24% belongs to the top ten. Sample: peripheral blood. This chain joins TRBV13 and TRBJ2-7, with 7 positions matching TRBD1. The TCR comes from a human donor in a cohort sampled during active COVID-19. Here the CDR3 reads CASSPGGQPYEQYF. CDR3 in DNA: TGTGCCAGCAGCCCAGGGGGACAGCCTTACGAGCAGTACTTC.